A single T cell receptor (beta chain) is shown here with its context. This clonotype occurred many times. The antigen this receptor binds is unknown. No quality values exist for individual bases; no much larger clone is one base distant. Naive CD8 T cell libraries were made from approximately 20,000 to 1,000,000 sorted cells using 10%, 30% or 50% of purified RNA. Naive CD8 T cells, defined as CD8+CD4-CCR7+CD45RA+, were FACS-sorted into RLT Plus buffer on a BD FACSAria II. More than 8 TCR copies' worth of Jurkat RNA were spiked into about 20,000-1,000,000 naive CD8 T cell samples to test detection sensitivity. CD8 T cells were enriched with RosetteSep CD8+ T Cell Enrichment Cocktail and Ficoll-Paque, followed by ACK red cell lysis. This record comes from a study of molecular identifiers for immune sequencing clone quantification (dated by TCRdb to 2017 to 2018). For the wider study: For a replicate experiment, RNA from roughly 20,000 or 100,000 naive CD8 T cells was divided into five aliquots, and four of the five aliquots were sequenced. CD8 T cells were used in a methods study to benchmark molecular-identifier clustering-based TCR repertoire sequencing (MIDCIRS) and TCR RNA copy counting. What the authors observed across the whole study: The sizes of highly expanded clones could end up underestimated when identical TCR molecules share a barcode. The naive libraries included spiked-in Jurkat TCR RNA (about nine copies' worth), and this RNA is not part of the donor repertoire. In CMV-specific effector cells, clones with more than 20 RNA copies accounted for over 97% of molecules, whereas in naive cells such clones accounted for under 1%. Even against a background of 750,000 to 1,000,000 naive CD8 T cells, spiked-in Jurkat TCR RNA amounting to a single cell's worth was reported to be detectable. Modeling estimated roughly 3 recovered TCR RNA copies per cell, compared with 8.5 to 10 by digital PCR, which implies approximately 30% capture efficiency. When barcode sub-clustering was not used, chimeric consensus sequences inflated TCR diversity, with chimeras reaching as high as 47%.

Library prep was done by PCR. Sequencing used an Illumina HiSeq 4000. Bulk TCR libraries were generated as previously described, with the TCR primers listed in Table S5 used. Purification of total RNA was performed with the Qiagen AllPrep DNA/RNA kit. Before analysis, reads from multiple sequencing runs of one library were combined. As for the original processing: Reads were retained only if their TCR constant sequence matched exactly, and those retained reads were trimmed to 150 nt and grouped according to their 12-nt molecular barcodes. Reads within each barcode group were sub-clustered using a 15% Levenshtein threshold, and quality-weighted consensus sequences were constructed for each RNA molecule. Non-functional sequences were filtered out, along with any lower-count sequence sitting one edit away from another sequence. Based on a fit of two negative binomial distributions, barcode sub-clusters having less than 20% of the maximum read count were discarded. The raw public data were reprocessed by TCRdb itself: fastp quality trimming at Q25, MiXCR clonotype calling, in-frame beta chains only. Entries are consolidated by CDR3 protein sequence, retaining the most common genes and DNA. These V and J calls originate from TCRdb's pipeline instead of the authors' own analysis. For this sample the table gives 85,000 to 95,000 distinct CDR3 sequences, of which around 20% were detected only once. Of the sample, around 0.8% is held by the ten largest clones.

The germline V gene encodes CDR1 GTSNPN and CDR2 SVGIG (reference sequence). Counted from cysteine to phenylalanine, this CDR3 has 16 amino acids. Only the CDR3 DNA is retained, 48 bases long and in frame from the first base. Compared with germline, V lacks 0 bases and J lacks 5 bases; bases without a gene match: 10. This sequence was found in a human donor in good health. Some libraries in this study had Jurkat cell RNA spiked in. The sequencing sample was made of naive CD8+ T cells from blood, with Jurkat cell RNA spiked in. The cell subset or site label, as the study defines it: FACS-sorted CD8+CD4-CCR7+CD45RA+ naive T cells. The sequence joins TRBV30 to TRBJ1-5, with 7 junctional bases fitting TRBD1. The CDR3 region reads CAWSVLGDSNYQPQHF. The nucleotide sequence reads as follows: TGTGCCTGGAGTGTACTGGGGGACAGTAATTATCAGCCCCAGCATTTT.